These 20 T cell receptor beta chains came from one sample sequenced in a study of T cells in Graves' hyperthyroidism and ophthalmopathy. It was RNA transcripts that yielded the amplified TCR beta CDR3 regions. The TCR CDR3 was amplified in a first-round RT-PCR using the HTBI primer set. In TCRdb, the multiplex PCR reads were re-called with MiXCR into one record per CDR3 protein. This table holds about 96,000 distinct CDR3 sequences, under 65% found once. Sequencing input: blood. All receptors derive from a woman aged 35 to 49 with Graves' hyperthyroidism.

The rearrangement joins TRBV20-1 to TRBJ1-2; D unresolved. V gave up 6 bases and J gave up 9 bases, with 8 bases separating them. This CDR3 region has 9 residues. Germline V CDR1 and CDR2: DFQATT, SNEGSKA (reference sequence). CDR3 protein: CSAPGSYTF. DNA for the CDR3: TGCAGTGCACCTGGGAGCTACACCTTC.

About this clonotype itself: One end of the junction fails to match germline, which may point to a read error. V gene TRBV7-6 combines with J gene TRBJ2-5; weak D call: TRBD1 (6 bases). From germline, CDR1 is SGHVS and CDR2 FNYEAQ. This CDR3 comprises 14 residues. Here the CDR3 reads CVSSRSDRKETQYF. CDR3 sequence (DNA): TGTGTCAGCAGCCGGTCTGACAGGAAAGAGACCCAGTACTTC.

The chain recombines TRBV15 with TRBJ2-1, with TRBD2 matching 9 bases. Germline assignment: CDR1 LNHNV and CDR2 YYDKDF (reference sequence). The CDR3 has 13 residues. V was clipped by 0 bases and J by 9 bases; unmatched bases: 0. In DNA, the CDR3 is TGTGCCACCAGCAGAGAAGCGGGGGGTGAGCAGTTCTTC. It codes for CATSREAGGEQFF. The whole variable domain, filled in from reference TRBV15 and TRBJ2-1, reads DAMVIQNPRYQVTQFGKPVTLSCSQTLNHNVMYWYQQKSSQAPKLLFHYYDKDFNNEADTPDNFQSRRPNTSFCFLDIRSPGLGDTAMYLCATSREAGGEQFFGPGTRLTVL.

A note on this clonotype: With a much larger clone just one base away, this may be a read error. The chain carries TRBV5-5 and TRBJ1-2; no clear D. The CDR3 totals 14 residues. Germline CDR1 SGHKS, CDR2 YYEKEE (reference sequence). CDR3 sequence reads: CASRTLGVLYGYAF. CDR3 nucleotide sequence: TGTGCCAGCAGAACCTTAGGCGTCTTATATGGCTACGCCTTC.

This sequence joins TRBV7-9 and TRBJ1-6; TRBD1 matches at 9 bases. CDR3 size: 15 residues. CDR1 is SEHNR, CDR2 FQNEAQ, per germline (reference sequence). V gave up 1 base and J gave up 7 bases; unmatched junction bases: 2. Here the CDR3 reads CASSLGDRANSPLHF. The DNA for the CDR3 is TGTGCCAGCAGCTTAGGGGACAGGGCAAATTCACCCCTCCACTTT.

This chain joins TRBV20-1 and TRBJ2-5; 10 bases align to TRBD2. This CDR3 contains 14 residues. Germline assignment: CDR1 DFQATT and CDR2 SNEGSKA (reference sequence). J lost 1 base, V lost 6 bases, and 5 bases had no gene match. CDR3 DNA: TGCAGTGCCGTACTAGCGGGAATCCAAGAGACCCAGTACTTC. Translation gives CSAVLAGIQETQYF.

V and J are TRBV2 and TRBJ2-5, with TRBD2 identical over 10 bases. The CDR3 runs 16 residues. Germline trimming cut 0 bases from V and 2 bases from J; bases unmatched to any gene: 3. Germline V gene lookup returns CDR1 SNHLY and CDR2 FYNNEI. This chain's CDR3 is CASSEALAGDQETQYF. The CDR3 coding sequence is TGTGCCAGCAGTGAAGCTCTAGCGGGAGATCAAGAGACCCAGTACTTC.

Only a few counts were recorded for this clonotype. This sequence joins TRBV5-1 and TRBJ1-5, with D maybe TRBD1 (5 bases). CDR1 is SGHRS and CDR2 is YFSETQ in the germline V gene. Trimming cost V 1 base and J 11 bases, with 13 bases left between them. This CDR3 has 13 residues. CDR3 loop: CASSLILGETQHF. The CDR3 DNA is TGCGCCAGCAGCTTGATCTTAGGGGAGACCCAGCATTTT.

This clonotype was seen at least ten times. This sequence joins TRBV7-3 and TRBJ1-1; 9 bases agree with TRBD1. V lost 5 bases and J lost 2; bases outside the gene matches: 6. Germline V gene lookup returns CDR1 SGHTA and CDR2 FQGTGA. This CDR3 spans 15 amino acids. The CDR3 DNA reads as TGTGCCAGCAGCCCTGGGACAGGGAGTAACACTGAAGCTTTCTTT. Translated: CASSPGTGSNTEAFF.

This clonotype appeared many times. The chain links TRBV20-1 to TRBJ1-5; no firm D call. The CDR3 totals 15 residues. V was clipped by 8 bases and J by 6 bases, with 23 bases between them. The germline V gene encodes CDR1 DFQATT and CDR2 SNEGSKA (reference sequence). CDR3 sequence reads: CSTIREASQGQPQHF. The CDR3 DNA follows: TGCAGTACAATCCGGGAGGCCAGCCAAGGTCAGCCCCAGCATTTT.

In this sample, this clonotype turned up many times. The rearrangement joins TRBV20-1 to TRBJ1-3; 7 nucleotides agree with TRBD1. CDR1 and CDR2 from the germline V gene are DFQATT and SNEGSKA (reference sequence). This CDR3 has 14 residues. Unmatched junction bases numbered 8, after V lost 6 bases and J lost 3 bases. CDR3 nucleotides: TGCAGTGCACGGTTCAGGGGGTTTGGAAACACCATATATTTT. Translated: CSARFRGFGNTIYF.

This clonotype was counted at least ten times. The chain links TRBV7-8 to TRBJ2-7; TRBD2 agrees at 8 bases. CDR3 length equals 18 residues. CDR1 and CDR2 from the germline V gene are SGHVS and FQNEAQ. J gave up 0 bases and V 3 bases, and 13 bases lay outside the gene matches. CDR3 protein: CASSFTPPSGSYSYEQYF. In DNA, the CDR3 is TGTGCCAGCAGCTTCACTCCTCCGAGCGGGAGTTACTCCTACGAGCAGTACTTC. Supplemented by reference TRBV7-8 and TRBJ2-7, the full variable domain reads GAGVSQSPRYKVAKRGQDVALRCDPISGHVSLFWYQQALGQGPEFLTYFQNEAQLDKSGLPSDRFFAERPEGSVSTLKIQRTQQEDSAVYLCASSFTPPSGSYSYEQYFGPGTRLTVT.

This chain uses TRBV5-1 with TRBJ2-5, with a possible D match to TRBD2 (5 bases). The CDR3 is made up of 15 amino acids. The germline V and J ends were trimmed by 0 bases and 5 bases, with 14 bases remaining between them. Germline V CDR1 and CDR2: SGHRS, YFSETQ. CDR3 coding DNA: TGCGCCAGCAGCTTGGCCGGGGATAGGAGGGAGACCCAGTACTTC. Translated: CASSLAGDRRETQYF. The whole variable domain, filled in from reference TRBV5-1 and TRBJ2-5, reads KAGVTQTPRYLIKTRGQQVTLSCSPISGHRSVSWYQQTPGQGLQFLFEYFSETQRNKGNFPGRFSGRQFSNSRSEMNVSTLELGDSALYLCASSLAGDRRETQYFGPGTRLLVL.

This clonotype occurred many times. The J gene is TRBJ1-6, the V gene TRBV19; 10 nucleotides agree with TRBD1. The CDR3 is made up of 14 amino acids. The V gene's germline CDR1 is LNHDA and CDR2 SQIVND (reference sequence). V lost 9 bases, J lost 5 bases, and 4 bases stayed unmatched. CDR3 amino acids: CASRGTGDNSPLHF. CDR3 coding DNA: TGTGCCAGCCGAGGGACAGGGGATAATTCACCCCTCCACTTT.

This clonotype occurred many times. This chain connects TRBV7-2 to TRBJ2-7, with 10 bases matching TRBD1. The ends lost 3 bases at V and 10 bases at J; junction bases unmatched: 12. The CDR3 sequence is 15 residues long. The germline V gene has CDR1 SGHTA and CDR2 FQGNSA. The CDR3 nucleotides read TGTGCCAGCAGCTTCACCGGGACAGGGGATGTCGGACAGTACTTC. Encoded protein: CASSFTGTGDVGQYF.

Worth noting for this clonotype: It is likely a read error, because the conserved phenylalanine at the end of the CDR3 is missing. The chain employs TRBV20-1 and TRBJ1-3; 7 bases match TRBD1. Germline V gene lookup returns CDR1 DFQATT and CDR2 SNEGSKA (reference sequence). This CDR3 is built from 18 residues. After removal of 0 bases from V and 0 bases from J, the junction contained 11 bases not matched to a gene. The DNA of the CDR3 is TGCAGTGCTAGAGAACCCCGGACAGGCGAAATCTCTGGAAACACCATATATCTT. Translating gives CSAREPRTGEISGNTIYL.

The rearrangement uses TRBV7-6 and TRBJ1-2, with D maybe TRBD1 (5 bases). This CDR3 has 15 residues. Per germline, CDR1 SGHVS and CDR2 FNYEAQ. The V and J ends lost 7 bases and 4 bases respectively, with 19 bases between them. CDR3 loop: CASNQTSGRGYGYTF. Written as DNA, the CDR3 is TGTGCCAGCAACCAGACTAGCGGGAGGGGCTATGGCTACACCTTC.

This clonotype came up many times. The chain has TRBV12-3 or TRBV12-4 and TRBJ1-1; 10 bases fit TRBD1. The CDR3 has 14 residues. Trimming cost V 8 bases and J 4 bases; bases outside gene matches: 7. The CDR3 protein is CASGGQGDGTEAFF. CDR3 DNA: TGTGCCAGCGGCGGACAGGGGGACGGCACTGAAGCTTTCTTT.

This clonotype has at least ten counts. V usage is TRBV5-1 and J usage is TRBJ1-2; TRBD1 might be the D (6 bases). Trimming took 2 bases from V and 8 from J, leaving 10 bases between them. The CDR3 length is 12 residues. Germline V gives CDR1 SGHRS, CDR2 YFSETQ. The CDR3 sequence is CASSLTGSGYTF. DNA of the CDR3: TGCGCCAGCAGCTTAACAGGGTCGGGCTACACCTTC.

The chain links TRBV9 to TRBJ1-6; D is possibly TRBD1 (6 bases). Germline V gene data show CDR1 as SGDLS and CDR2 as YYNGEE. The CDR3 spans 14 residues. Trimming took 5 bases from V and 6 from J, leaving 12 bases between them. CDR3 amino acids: CASSSGAGNSPLHF. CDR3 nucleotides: TGTGCCAGCAGTTCAGGGGCCGGTAATTCACCCCTCCACTTT.